The subject of this entry is one T cell receptor beta chain. What it binds is not known. Additional DNA sequences in this sample encode the identical CDR3. The data were taken from a study of radiation and T cells in renal cell carcinoma. Study-level background: Nephrectomy followed 15 Gy stereotactic body radiation by 4 weeks. Broader study findings: Top tumor clonotypes rose in blood 2 weeks post-radiation, then contracted.

Data came from immunoSEQ multiplex PCR; TCRdb stores just in-frame clones and leaves some out. The table lists some 130,000 clones, about 88% of them singletons. Time point of the sample: blood 2 weeks post-SBRT. Treatment in this sample: 15 Gy SBRT to primary tumor, nephrectomy 4 weeks later. This renal cell carcinoma was of the clear cell type. From germline, CDR1 is LNHNV and CDR2 YYDKDF (reference sequence). The CDR3 has 12 residues. V lost 2 bases and J 2 bases, leaving 3 bases between the germline ends. This specimen was blood, taken from a patient whose treatment included radiotherapy and nephrectomy. The V gene is TRBV15, the J gene TRBJ1-1; D is ambiguous. This TCR came from a woman in her 70s with renal cell carcinoma. This CDR3 reads CATSRPNTEAFF. The CDR3 bases are TGTGCCACCAGCAGACCTAACACTGAAGCTTTCTTT.